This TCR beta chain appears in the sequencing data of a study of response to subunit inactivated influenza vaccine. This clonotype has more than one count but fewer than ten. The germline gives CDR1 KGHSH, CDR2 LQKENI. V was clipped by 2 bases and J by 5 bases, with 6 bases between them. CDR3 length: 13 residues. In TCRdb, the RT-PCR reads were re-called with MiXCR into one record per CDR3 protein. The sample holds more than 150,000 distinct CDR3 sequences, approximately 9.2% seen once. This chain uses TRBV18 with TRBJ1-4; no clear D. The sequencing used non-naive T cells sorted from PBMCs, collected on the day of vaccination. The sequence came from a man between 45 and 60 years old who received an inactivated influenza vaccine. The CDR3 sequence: CASSPERNEKLFF. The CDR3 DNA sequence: TGTGCCAGCTCACCAGAGAGAAATGAAAAACTGTTTTTT.